This T cell receptor (beta chain) was documented in a study of blood T cell repertoires in COVID-19. This CDR3 is 13 amino acids long. Per germline, CDR1 GTSNPN and CDR2 SVGIG (reference sequence). Deletions cut 0 bases from V and 1 base from J, with 6 bases between. This clone occurred a few times. Sequenced by immunoSEQ multiplex PCR; TCRdb stores in-frame clones only, minus some. Of around 93,000 clones listed, approximately 77% are singletons. The source material was peripheral blood. The V call is TRBV30, the J call TRBJ1-1; D is uncertain. This TCR derives from a woman older than 75 with acute or convalescent COVID-19. The CDR3 spells CAWSVLENTEAFF. The DNA for the CDR3 is TGTGCCTGGAGTGTTTTAGAGAACACTGAAGCTTTCTTT. Supplemented by reference TRBV30 and TRBJ1-1, the full variable domain reads SQTIHQWPATLVQPVGSPLSLECTVEGTSNPNLYWYRQAAGRGLQLLFYSVGIGQISSEVPQNLSASRPQDRQFILSSKKLLLSDSGFYLCAWSVLENTEAFFGQGTRLTVV.